This T cell receptor (beta chain) came from a study of radiotherapy plus CTLA-4 blockade in lung cancer. General observations from the study: Blood saw expansion of tumor-derived TCR clones after radiotherapy plus ipilimumab. Alongside interferon-beta, early blood T cell clone dynamics were reportedly the best predictor of response.

With regard to this clone: Its antigen is not identified.

Alongside CTLA-4 blockade with ipilimumab, patients with chemo-refractory metastatic non-small-cell lung cancer received focal radiation. The assay was immunoSEQ multiplex PCR, and TCRdb's table has in-frame clones only and misses some. The profile shows around 45,000 clones, roughly 88% of them singletons. Deletions cut 4 bases from V and 1 base from J, with 2 bases between. This CDR3 contains 11 residues. Germline V gene lookup returns CDR1 SGHDT and CDR2 YYEEEE. This sequence joins TRBV5-6 and TRBJ1-2, with D uncertain. This clonotype was sampled from a human donor with non-small cell lung cancer whose response to radiotherapy plus ipilimumab could not be evaluated. Sequenced here: peripheral blood, sampled from a patient treated with radiotherapy plus ipilimumab. The CDR3 nucleotides read TGTGCCAGCAGCCTTAACTATGGCTACACCTTC. This translates into CASSLNYGYTF.